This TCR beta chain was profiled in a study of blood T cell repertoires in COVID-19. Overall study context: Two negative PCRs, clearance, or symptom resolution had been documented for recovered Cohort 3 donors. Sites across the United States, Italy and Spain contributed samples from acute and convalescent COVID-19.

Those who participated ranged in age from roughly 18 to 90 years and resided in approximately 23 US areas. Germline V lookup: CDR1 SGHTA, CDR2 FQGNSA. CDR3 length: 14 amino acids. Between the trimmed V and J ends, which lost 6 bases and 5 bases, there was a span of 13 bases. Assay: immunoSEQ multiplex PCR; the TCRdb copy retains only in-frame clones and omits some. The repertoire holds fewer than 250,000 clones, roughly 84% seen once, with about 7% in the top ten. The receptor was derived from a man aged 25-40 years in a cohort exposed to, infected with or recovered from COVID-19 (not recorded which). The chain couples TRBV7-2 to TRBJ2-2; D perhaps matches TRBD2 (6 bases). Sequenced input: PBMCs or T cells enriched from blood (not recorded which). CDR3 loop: CASRAGSGTGELFF. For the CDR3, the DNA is TGTGCCAGCAGGGCAGGGAGCGGGACCGGGGAGCTGTTTTTT.